The sequence of this T cell receptor beta chain was determined in a study of cytomegalovirus exposure and HLA in healthy donors. Overall study results and limits: For TCR beta chains, V- and J-gene trimming was later linked to a missense DCLRE1C variant. Prior analysis indicated that the majority of TCR beta V segments exhibited productivity approximately 90% or approximately 30% of the time.

With respect to this clone: The target antigen is unknown.

Trimming removed 5 bases from V and 4 bases from J; junction bases left unmatched: 8. The germline CDR1 and CDR2 sequences are MNHNY and SVGAGI (reference sequence). This CDR3 is 15 amino acids long. PCR primers comprised 60 Vbeta and 13 Jbeta primers. In the original workflow: In a later analysis, about 12 million of approximately 86 million unique beta chains occurred in at least two donors. The assay was immunoSEQ multiplex PCR, and TCRdb's table has in-frame clones only and misses some. V and J calls and clone size follow that table, whereas D and trimming were derived from the DNA. The data contain approximately 130,000 clones, around 83% of them seen just once; the ten biggest clones take up 6% to 8%.

The receptor was isolated from a woman aged 25 to 39 in good health and CMV-seropositive. The chain uses TRBV6-6 and TRBJ1-1; the match to TRBD1 covers 9 bases. Sequencing was carried out using PBMCs. The DNA for the CDR3 is TGTGCCAGCAGTAACCCACAGGGGGCGACCACTGAAGCTTTCTTT. Protein product: CASSNPQGATTEAFF.